The 10 T cell receptor beta chains below were found in one sample sequenced in a study of blood T cell repertoires in COVID-19 (dated by TCRdb to about 2020). Library preparation used the immunoSEQ multiplex PCR assay. Sourced from immuneACCESS, this table was stored by TCRdb with only in-frame sequences that have V and J called. A share of the clones is absent; for the studies checked, an unresolved V gene accounts for under half, and the remainder has no known explanation. The table for this sample lists 300,000 to 400,000 clones; around 88% of them were counted only once. Of the sample, around 3% falls within the top ten clones. The sequenced sample consisted of peripheral blood. The source of these receptors is a man aged 30-40 years with active or convalescent COVID-19.

The chain recombines TRBV3-1 (or the pseudogene TRBV3-2) with TRBJ1-5; weak D call: TRBD1 (5 bases). The CDR3 covers 14 residues. Per the germline V gene, CDR1 is LGHDT and CDR2 is YNNKEL (reference sequence). The V end lost 6 bases, the J end lost 6 bases, and 15 bases lay between the germline ends. The CDR3 protein is CASSETVGGQPQHF. The CDR3, as DNA: TGTGCCAGCAGTGAGACAGTGGGAGGTCAGCCCCAGCATTTT.

This sequence joins TRBV6-6 and TRBJ2-7, with 10 positions matching TRBD2. The germline V gene encodes CDR1 MNHNY and CDR2 SVGAGI (reference sequence). V shed 5 bases and J 1 base; nucleotides not matched to a gene: 17. The CDR3 totals 19 residues. The CDR3 DNA reads as TGTGCCAGCAGTCTCATGGACATGAAGACTAGCGGGTTTTCCTACGAGCAGTACTTC. This encodes CASSLMDMKTSGFSYEQYF.

This chain joins TRBV7-2 and TRBJ1-5; unclear D gene. The V and J ends lost 4 bases and 6 bases respectively, with 10 bases between them. The CDR3 length is 13 residues. In germline, CDR1 is SGHTA, CDR2 FQGNSA. CDR3 DNA sequence: TGTGCCAGCAGCTCGGTCCAAAGTCAGCCCCAGCATTTT. This gives the protein CASSSVQSQPQHF. The complete variable domain, with remaining parts taken from reference TRBV7-2 and TRBJ1-5, reads GAGVSQSPSNKVTEKGKDVELRCDPISGHTALYWYRQSLGQGLEFLIYFQGNSAPDKSGLPSDRFSAERTGGSVSTLTIQRTQQEDSAVYLCASSSVQSQPQHFGDGTRLSIL.

Written as DNA, the CDR3 is TGCAGCGTTGAAGGGTTCCCAACAGGGGGCTCTGAAGCTTTCTTT. The encoded protein is CSVEGFPTGGSEAFF. The gene calls are TRBV29-1 and TRBJ1-1; 9 nucleotides match TRBD1. This CDR3 contains 15 residues. CDR1 is SQVTM and CDR2 is ANQGSEA in the germline V gene. Trimming removed 1 base from V and 6 bases from J; junction bases left unmatched: 9.

This chain links TRBV6-5 with TRBJ1-3; no reliable D call. The germline gives CDR1 MNHEY, CDR2 SVGAGI. There are 14 residues in the CDR3. V was cut by 2 bases and J by 4 bases, with 9 bases left in between. The CDR3 sequence: CASSYGGLGNTIYF. The CDR3 DNA sequence: TGTGCCAGCAGTTACGGAGGATTAGGAAACACCATATATTTT.

The genes are TRBV4-2 and TRBJ1-1; D ambiguous. Germline CDR1 and CDR2: LGHNA and YNFKEQ. This CDR3 is built from 15 residues. The V gene lost 4 bases and the J gene lost 11 bases, with 23 bases spanning the gap. The CDR3 here is CASSREEGRSLPAFF. The DNA for the CDR3 is TGTGCCAGCAGCCGAGAGGAGGGCAGATCCTTACCGGCTTTCTTT.

The chain is built from TRBV3-1 (or the pseudogene TRBV3-2) and TRBJ1-2; TRBD1 matches at 7 bases. This CDR3 region has 15 residues. CDR1 is LGHDT and CDR2 is YNNKEL in the germline V gene (reference sequence). The V and J ends lost 4 bases and 5 bases, in that order; junction bases with no gene match: 10. This CDR3 reads CASSPSTGEGYGYTF. CDR3 nucleotide sequence: TGTGCCAGCAGCCCATCAACAGGGGAAGGGTATGGCTACACCTTC.

V and J are TRBV6-2 or TRBV6-3 and TRBJ2-1, with 10 bases aligning to TRBD2. This CDR3 spans 16 amino acids. The junction had 7 bases not matched to a gene; V was cut back by 3 bases and J by 5 bases. Germline-derived CDR1 and CDR2 are MNHEY and SVGEGT. The CDR3 protein is CASSYRAGGRDNEQFF. Here the CDR3 DNA reads TGTGCCAGCAGTTATAGAGCGGGAGGGCGGGACAATGAGCAGTTCTTC.

CDR3 in amino acids: CASSLLTETQYF. CDR3 sequence (DNA): TGTGCCAGCAGCTTACTAACCGAGACCCAGTACTTC. The chain employs TRBV7-6 and TRBJ2-5; D gene unclear. V lost 2 bases to trimming and J lost 5 bases, with 6 bases between them. Per germline, CDR1 SGHVS and CDR2 FNYEAQ. The CDR3 covers 12 residues.

This CDR3 is CASSQGAREGGYTF. CDR3 sequence (DNA): TGCGCCAGCAGCCAAGGAGCAAGAGAGGGTGGCTACACCTTC. The V and J genes are TRBV4-1 and TRBJ1-2; D gene uncertain. Germline V CDR1 and CDR2: MGHRA, YSYEKL. The CDR3 runs 14 residues. V lost 1 base to trimming and J lost 7 bases, with 13 bases between them.